This section outlines one T cell receptor beta chain sequence together with its context. Its matching antigen is unknown. The data originate from a study of T cell repertoires in breast cancer. Regarding the study as a whole: TRBV7 predominated among shared TCRs, possibly a bias from eight TRBV7 primers.

Unpaired genes were suppressed by blocking oligonucleotides during a second nested PCR. TCRdb passed the emulsion pairing reads through MiXCR, listing each CDR3 protein once. The table has roughly 500 distinct CDR3 sequences, over 25% seen once. The CDR3 is 14 amino acids. Trimming took off 5 bases at V and 1 base at J, with 10 bases between the two ends. Germline V gene sequence: CDR1 MDHEN, CDR2 SYDVKM. An expanded emulsion RT-PCR with primers for all TCR V genes paired CD8+ T cell chains. This TCR was recovered from a pool of human donors with breast cancer or a healthy control (not recorded which). Sequencing input: CD8+ T cells. This chain joins TRBV28 and TRBJ2-3; no clear D. CDR3 DNA: TGTGCCAGCAGTGTTCGCCAAGGCACAGATACGCAGTATTTT. Amino acid sequence: CASSVRQGTDTQYF.